Included here is one T cell receptor (beta chain) sequence, with context. The ends lost 3 bases at V and 6 bases at J; junction bases unmatched: 5. CDR1 is SGHTA and CDR2 is FQGNSA in the germline V gene. The CDR3 loop spans 15 amino acids. This entry is derived from a study of cytomegalovirus exposure and HLA in healthy donors. Both 60 Vbeta primers and 13 Jbeta primers went into the PCR. The method was immunoSEQ multiplex PCR; TCRdb's version includes in-frame clones alone and lacks a portion of them. The data show fewer than 200,000 clones, under 75% seen once. Sequenced input: PBMCs. The origin of this receptor is a man between 35 and 55 years old in good health and CMV-seropositive. The chain links TRBV7-2 to TRBJ2-7, with 13 bases aligning to TRBD2. The CDR3 reads CASSLTSGGTSEQYF. In DNA, the CDR3 is TGTGCCAGCAGCTTGACTAGCGGGGGGACATCCGAGCAGTACTTC.